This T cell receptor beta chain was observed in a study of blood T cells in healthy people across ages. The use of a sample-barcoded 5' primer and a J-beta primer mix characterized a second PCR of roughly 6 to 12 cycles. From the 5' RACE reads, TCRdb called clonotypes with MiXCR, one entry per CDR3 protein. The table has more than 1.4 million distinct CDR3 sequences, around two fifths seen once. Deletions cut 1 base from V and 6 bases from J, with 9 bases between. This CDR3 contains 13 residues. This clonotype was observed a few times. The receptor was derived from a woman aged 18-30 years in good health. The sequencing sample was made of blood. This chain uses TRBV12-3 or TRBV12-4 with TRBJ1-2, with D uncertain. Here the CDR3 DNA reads TGTGCCAGCAGTTTAGATGGGTGGGATGGCTACACCTTC. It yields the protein CASSLDGWDGYTF.